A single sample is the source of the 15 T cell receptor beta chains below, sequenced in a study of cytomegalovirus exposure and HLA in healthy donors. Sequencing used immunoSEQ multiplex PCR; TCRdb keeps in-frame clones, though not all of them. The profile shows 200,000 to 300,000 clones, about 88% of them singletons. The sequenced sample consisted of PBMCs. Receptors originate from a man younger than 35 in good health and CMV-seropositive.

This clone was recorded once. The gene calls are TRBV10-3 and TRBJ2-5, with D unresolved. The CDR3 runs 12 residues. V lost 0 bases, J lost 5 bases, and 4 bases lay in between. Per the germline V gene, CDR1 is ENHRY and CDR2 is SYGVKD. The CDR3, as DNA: TGTGCCATCAGTGAGTCGGGCGAGACCCAGTACTTC. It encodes CAISESGETQYF.

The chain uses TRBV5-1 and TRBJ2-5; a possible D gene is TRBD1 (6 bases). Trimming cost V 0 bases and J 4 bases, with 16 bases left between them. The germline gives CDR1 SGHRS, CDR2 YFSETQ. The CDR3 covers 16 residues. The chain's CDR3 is CASSLDRVGSGETQYF. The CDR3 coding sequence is TGCGCCAGCAGCTTGGACAGGGTAGGATCAGGAGAGACCCAGTACTTC.

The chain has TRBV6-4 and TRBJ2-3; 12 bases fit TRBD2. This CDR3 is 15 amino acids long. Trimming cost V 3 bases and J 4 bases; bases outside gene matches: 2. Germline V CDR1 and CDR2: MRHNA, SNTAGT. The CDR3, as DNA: TGTGCCAGCAGTGAACTAGCGGGAGGAGCAGATACGCAGTATTTT. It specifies CASSELAGGADTQYF.

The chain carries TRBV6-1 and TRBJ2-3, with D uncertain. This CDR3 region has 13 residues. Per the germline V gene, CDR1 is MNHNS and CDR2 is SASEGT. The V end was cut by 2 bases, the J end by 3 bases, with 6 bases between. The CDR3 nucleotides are TGTGCCAGCAGTGAAAGGTTGACAGATACGCAGTATTTT. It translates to CASSERLTDTQYF.

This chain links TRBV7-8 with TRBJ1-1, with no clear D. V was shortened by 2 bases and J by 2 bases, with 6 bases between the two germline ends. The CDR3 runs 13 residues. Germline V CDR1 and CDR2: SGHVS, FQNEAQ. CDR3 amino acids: CASSLTANTEAFF. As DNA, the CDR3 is TGTGCCAGCAGCTTAACAGCTAACACTGAAGCTTTCTTT.

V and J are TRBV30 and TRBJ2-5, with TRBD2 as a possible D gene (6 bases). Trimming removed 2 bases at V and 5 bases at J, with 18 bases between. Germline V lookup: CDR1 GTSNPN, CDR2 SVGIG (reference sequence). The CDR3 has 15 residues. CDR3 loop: CAWSSGDGGRETQYF. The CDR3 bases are TGTGCCTGGAGTTCTGGCGACGGTGGGAGGGAGACCCAGTACTTC.

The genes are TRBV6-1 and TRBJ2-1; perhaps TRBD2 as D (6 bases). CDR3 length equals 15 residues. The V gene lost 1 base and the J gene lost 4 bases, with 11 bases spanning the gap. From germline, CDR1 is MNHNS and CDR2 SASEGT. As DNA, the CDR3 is TGTGCCAGCAGTGAAGAAACTAGCTGGTACAATGAGCAGTTCTTC. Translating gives CASSEETSWYNEQFF.

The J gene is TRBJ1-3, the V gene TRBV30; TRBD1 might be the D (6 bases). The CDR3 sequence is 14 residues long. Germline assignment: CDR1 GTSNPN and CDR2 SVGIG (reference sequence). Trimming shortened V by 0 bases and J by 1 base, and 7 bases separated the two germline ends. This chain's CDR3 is CAWSVGGSGNTIYF. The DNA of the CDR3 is TGTGCCTGGAGTGTAGGGGGTTCTGGAAACACCATATATTTT.

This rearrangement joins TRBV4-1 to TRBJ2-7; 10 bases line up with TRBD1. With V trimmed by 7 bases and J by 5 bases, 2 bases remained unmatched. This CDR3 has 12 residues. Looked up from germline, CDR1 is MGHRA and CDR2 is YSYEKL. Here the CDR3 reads CASKGTGDEQYF. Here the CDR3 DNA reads TGCGCCAGCAAAGGGACAGGGGACGAGCAGTACTTC.

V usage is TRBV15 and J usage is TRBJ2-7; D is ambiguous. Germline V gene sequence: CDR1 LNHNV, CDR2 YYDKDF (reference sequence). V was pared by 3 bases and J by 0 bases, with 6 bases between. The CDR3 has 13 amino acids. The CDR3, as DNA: TGTGCCACCAGCAGGGACGTCTCCTACGAGCAGTACTTC. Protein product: CATSRDVSYEQYF.

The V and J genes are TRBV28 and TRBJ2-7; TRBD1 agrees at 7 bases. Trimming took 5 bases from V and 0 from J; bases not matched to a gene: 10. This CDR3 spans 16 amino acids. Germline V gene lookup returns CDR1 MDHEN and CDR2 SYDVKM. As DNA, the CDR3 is TGTGCCAGCAGTGCCCCCGGGACAGCGTTCTCCTACGAGCAGTACTTC. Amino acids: CASSAPGTAFSYEQYF. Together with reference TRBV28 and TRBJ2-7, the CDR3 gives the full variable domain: DVKVTQSSRYLVKRTGEKVFLECVQDMDHENMFWYRQDPGLGLRLIYFSYDVKMKEKGDIPEGYSVSREKKERFSLILESASTNQTSMYLCASSAPGTAFSYEQYFGPGTRLTVT.

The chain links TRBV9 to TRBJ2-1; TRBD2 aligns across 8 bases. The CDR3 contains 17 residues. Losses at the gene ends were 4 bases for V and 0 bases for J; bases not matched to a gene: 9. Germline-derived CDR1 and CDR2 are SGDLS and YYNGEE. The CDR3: CASSPRLARSSYNEQFF. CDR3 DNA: TGTGCCAGCAGCCCAAGACTAGCGAGGAGCTCCTACAATGAGCAGTTCTTC.

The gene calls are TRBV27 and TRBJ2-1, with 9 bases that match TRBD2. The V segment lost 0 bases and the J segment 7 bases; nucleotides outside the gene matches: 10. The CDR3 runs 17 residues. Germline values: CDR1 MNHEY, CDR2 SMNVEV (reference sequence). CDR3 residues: CASSLSGPAGGWNEQFF. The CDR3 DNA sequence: TGTGCCAGCAGTTTATCGGGGCCAGCGGGAGGATGGAATGAGCAGTTCTTC.

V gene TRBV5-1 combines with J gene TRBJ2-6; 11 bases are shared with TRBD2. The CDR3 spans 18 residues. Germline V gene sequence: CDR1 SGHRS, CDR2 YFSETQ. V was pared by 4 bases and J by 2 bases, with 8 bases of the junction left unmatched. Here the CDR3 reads CASSPVLAGETGANVLTF. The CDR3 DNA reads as TGCGCCAGCAGCCCCGTACTAGCGGGAGAAACTGGGGCCAACGTCCTGACTTTC.

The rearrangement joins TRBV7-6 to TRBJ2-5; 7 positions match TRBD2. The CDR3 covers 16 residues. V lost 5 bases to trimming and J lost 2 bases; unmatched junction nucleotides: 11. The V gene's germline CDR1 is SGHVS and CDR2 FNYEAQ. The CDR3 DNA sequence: TGTGCCAGCAGCCCGGGGCCCCCTAGCGGACAAGAGACCCAGTACTTC. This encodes CASSPGPPSGQETQYF.